A selection of T cell receptor beta chains follows, all from one sample in a study of T-cell memory formation after mild COVID-19. One entry per CDR3 protein, called by TCRdb with MiXCR from the 5' RACE reads. This sample has 430,000 or so distinct CDR3 sequences, with about 23% found just once. Sequenced: PBMCs or a T cell subset sorted from them (not recorded which). These receptors originate from an adult woman who had mild COVID-19 (a few samples of this study predate the infection). Cell type and time point are not known. The CDR3 runs from the conserved cysteine through the conserved F or W.

v_call,j_call,cdr3_aa
TRBV5-1,TRBJ2-1,CAGKLGNEQFF
TRBV5-1,TRBJ1-6,CASSPTRDRNSPLHF
TRBV19,TRBJ2-1,CASKDPGQGSAEQFF
TRBV12-3/TRBV12-4,TRBJ2-7,CASSGLQGRSYEQYF
TRBV20-1,TRBJ2-7,CSASMLGTGSGEQYF
TRBV27,TRBJ2-7,CASSPRGTFYEQYF
TRBV30,TRBJ2-7,CAWSSRGRAREQYF
TRBV5-1,TRBJ2-7,CASKLGYEQYF
TRBV9,TRBJ2-5,CASSGPPVGQETQYF
TRBV19,TRBJ2-3,CASSTLPTGTQYF
TRBV24-1,TRBJ2-5,CATSESGEETQYF
TRBV7-9,TRBJ1-2,CASSFGEATNYGYTF
TRBV12-3/TRBV12-4,TRBJ2-3,CASSLPGLTFLTQYF
TRBV12-5,TRBJ2-1,CASGLVPLADNSYNEQFF
TRBV11-3,TRBJ2-1,CASSPGGQRYNEQFF
TRBV6-5,TRBJ2-1,CTSSYSKTSGPNEQFF
TRBV18,TRBJ2-7,CASSPGAGASYEQYF
TRBV7-2,TRBJ1-2,CASQGRTGSMGGYTF
TRBV7-8,TRBJ2-5,CASSIQGSHETQYF
TRBV7-2,TRBJ1-1,CASSLAIGEAFF
TRBV4-1,TRBJ1-1,CASSQVGNTEAFF
TRBV6-2/TRBV6-3,TRBJ2-2,CASSSLVAGDTGELFF
TRBV7-3,TRBJ1-5,CASSLKGGQHF
TRBV30,TRBJ2-6,CAWGRTGLSGANVLTF
TRBV29-1,TRBJ2-1,CSVGRLAGGGVRNEQFF
TRBV5-1,TRBJ2-2,CASSWVAELNTGELFF
TRBV18,TRBJ2-6,CASSPGAGANVLTF
TRBV20-1,TRBJ2-1,CSASPRQGYNEQFF
TRBV7-9,TRBJ2-2,CASSSEASGGPSTGELFF
TRBV9,TRBJ1-2,CASSPRDYRDYGYTF
TRBV12-3/TRBV12-4,TRBJ2-2,CASSILTGNTGELFF
TRBV11-2,TRBJ2-7,CASSLSGSTTNAYEQYF
TRBV27,TRBJ2-7,CASSPNGQAQGYEQYF
TRBV18,TRBJ2-5,CASSPPGRQETQYF
TRBV4-1,TRBJ2-2,CASSQWTSENTGELFF
TRBV27,TRBJ2-3,CASRPRAFTDTQYF
TRBV7-8,TRBJ2-3,CASSFQPRDTQYF
TRBV2,TRBJ2-7,CASSPAGQGGSYEQYF
TRBV11-3,TRBJ2-3,CASSAGGTVADTQYF
TRBV5-1,TRBJ2-1,CASSLGQLDNEQFF
TRBV30,TRBJ1-2,CASHRGAGSSLSGYTF
TRBV15,TRBJ2-3,CATSPSRGISTDTQYF
TRBV19,TRBJ2-7,CASSMLAVSYEQYF
TRBV20-1,TRBJ2-7,CSARGGAGSYEQYF
TRBV5-1,TRBJ2-3,CASSEGGSLLGQYF